These T cell receptor beta chains were read from a single sample in a study of T-cell reconstitution after alpha-beta-depleted transplantation in children. TCRdb fed the PCR reads into MiXCR, producing one record per CDR3 protein. The table records a few hundred thousand distinct CDR3 sequences, roughly a quarter of them present only once. The sample was PBMCs, taken before TCRalphabeta/CD19-depleted stem cell transplant. Every receptor here comes from a boy in the first two years of life with Wiskott-Aldrich syndrome, due to receive a stem cell transplant. The CDR3 runs from the conserved cysteine through the conserved F or W.

len | j_gene | v_gene | CDR3aa
14 | TRBJ2-7 | TRBV12-3/TRBV12-4 | CASSSGTGNHEQYF
13 | TRBJ2-7 | TRBV20-1 | CSASGAAFYEQYF
13 | TRBJ2-3 | TRBV29-1 | CSVGGGWTDTQYF
13 | TRBJ2-1 | TRBV5-1 | CASRDIPDNEQFF
14 | TRBJ2-2 | TRBV20-1 | CSARTSGKGGELFF
15 | TRBJ2-3 | TRBV7-9 | CASSPRERETDTQYF
13 | TRBJ2-7 | TRBV4-2 | CASSQARQGEQYF
12 | TRBJ2-7 | TRBV5-1 | CASRKQGFEQYF
17 | TRBJ2-1 | TRBV2 | CASSQTGLADSYNEQFF
14 | TRBJ1-2 | TRBV5-1 | CASSFRDRRIGYTF
14 | TRBJ2-6 | TRBV10-3 | CAISVRQGSGVLTF
15 | TRBJ1-1 | TRBV5-1 | CASRPRTQMNTEAFF
14 | TRBJ1-2 | TRBV19 | CASSIIGRNYGYTF
12 | TRBJ1-4 | TRBV20-1 | CSAGTGVEKLFF
15 | TRBJ2-5 | TRBV28 | CASSFRTGGWETQYF
13 | TRBJ1-3 | TRBV29-1 | CSVSDSSGNTIYF
15 | TRBJ2-5 | TRBV5-1 | CASSLYQVEGETQYF
16 | TRBJ2-1 | TRBV20-1 | CSARSQTSGRVDEQFF
14 | TRBJ2-7 | TRBV28 | CASSISGFSYEQYF
18 | TRBJ1-4 | TRBV28 | CASSSSRGRGAGREKLFF
16 | TRBJ2-3 | TRBV20-1 | CSARVIAATRTDTQYF
14 | TRBJ1-5 | TRBV28 | CASSSRLYNQPQHF
12 | TRBJ2-3 | TRBV29-1 | CSVAVWGDTQYF
13 | TRBJ2-5 | TRBV20-1 | CSASSGPQETQYF
14 | TRBJ2-2 | TRBV4-1 | CASSQVFYTGELFF
15 | TRBJ2-7 | TRBV7-9 | CASSLGTLRLYEQYF
14 | TRBJ2-3 | TRBV10-3 | CAITEGVSTDTQYF
12 | TRBJ2-1 | TRBV6-2/TRBV6-3 | CASSPRIPEQFF
14 | TRBJ2-1 | TRBV12-3/TRBV12-4 | CASSLRGAYNEQFF
14 | TRBJ2-2 | TRBV7-6 | CASSLVGGAGELFF
13 | TRBJ1-5 | TRBV12-3/TRBV12-4 | CASSQQGDQPQHF
16 | TRBJ2-1 | TRBV10-2 | CASSGRAMGSYNEQFF
15 | TRBJ2-1 | TRBV10-3 | CAISSGSFSYNEQFF
15 | TRBJ2-1 | TRBV11-2 | CASRRVQGPYNEQFF
16 | TRBJ2-1 | TRBV4-1 | CASSNPRGSVGNEQFF
15 | TRBJ1-2 | TRBV12-3/TRBV12-4 | CASSLALGSNYGYTF
12 | TRBJ2-1 | TRBV29-1 | CSVVRAVNEQFF
15 | TRBJ1-3 | TRBV28 | CASSQDPSSGNTIYF
16 | TRBJ2-5 | TRBV24-1 | CATSEPTGTGVETQYF
14 | TRBJ2-3 | TRBV5-1 | CASTRENGGDTQYF
14 | TRBJ2-4 | TRBV12-3/TRBV12-4 | CASRDGQGLNIQYF
16 | TRBJ1-3 | TRBV7-6 | CASRPQGEVSGNTIYF
14 | TRBJ2-5 | TRBV5-1 | CASSFYRYQETQYF
14 | TRBJ2-4 | TRBV7-2 | CASSFRGAKNIQYF
15 | TRBJ2-3 | TRBV5-1 | CASSWGGSSTDTQYF
17 | TRBJ2-1 | TRBV4-1 | CASSQVPRREAYNEQFF
14 | TRBJ2-5 | TRBV5-1 | CASSLDRAVETQYF
12 | TRBJ2-7 | TRBV29-1 | CSAGLESYEQYF
14 | TRBJ2-1 | TRBV15 | CATSSRTDYNEQFF
15 | TRBJ2-5 | TRBV3-1 | CASSQFPTSQETQYF
15 | TRBJ2-1 | TRBV12-3/TRBV12-4 | CASSAWGNRGYEQFF
14 | TRBJ2-2 | TRBV5-1 | CASSLGTEHGELFF
16 | TRBJ2-3 | TRBV5-1 | CASSLVGAGAPDTQYF
15 | TRBJ2-1 | TRBV15 | CATSNRRPNDNEQFF
15 | TRBJ2-3 | TRBV7-2 | CASSSLSGRTDTQYF
11 | TRBJ1-1 | TRBV19 | CASRKTGGAFF
15 | TRBJ2-1 | TRBV7-2 | CASSLIAGGPGEQFF
13 | TRBJ2-5 | TRBV5-5 | CASNPGAQETQYF